The sequence of this T cell receptor beta chain was determined in a study of identical twins. This clonotype appeared a few times. CDR3 length equals 13 residues. The germline V gene encodes CDR1 KGHDR and CDR2 SFDVKD. The V end lost 7 bases, the J end lost 1 base, and 9 bases lay between the germline ends. From the 5' RACE reads, TCRdb called clonotypes with MiXCR, one entry per CDR3 protein. In the table there are about 660,000 distinct CDR3 sequences, 8.6% of which are singletons. These data also formed part of another study, on yellow fever vaccine responses in identical twins.

The TCR originated in a woman aged 18-30 years in good health. The chain uses TRBV24-1 and TRBJ2-5, with D perhaps matching TRBD1 (6 bases). The sequencing sample was made of PBMCs. DNA of the CDR3: TGTGCCACCAGAGCAGGGGCCCAAGAGACCCAGTACTTC. It yields the protein CATRAGAQETQYF.